This is a list of T cell receptor beta chains from one sample in a study of CD8+ T cells in alopecia areata. Produced via immunoSEQ multiplex PCR; TCRdb's table is partial and in-frame only. The sample lists about 270,000 clones, 60% occurring once. The source was CD4+ T cells sorted from blood, collected around week 52, from a patient treated with tofacitinib. Receptors were obtained from a human donor with alopecia areata. Each CDR3 is given with its conserved first and last residue. A D gene is named only where the DNA matches it firmly. Clone sizes are given selectively: once, few, many, or a class where the clone is expanded.

TRBV29-1	TRBD1	TRBJ2-1	.	TGCAGCGTCCCGGGACAGGGGTACGATGAGCAGTTCTTC	CSVPGQGYDEQFF
TRBV6-5	.	TRBJ2-2	few	TGTGCCAGCAGTTCCGGACGCACCGGGGAGCTGTTTTTT	CASSSGRTGELFF
TRBV7-3	.	TRBJ2-5	.	TGTGCCAGCAGCTGGGGGCTGCAGGCCGAGACCCAGTACTTC	CASSWGLQAETQYF
TRBV7-9	.	TRBJ1-6	.	TGTGCCAGCAGCTTAAACAAAACACCCCTCCACTTT	CASSLNKTPLHF
TRBV4-3	.	TRBJ2-3	.	TGCGCCAGCAGCCCGAGAGAGGGGTTTTCAGATACGCAGTATTTT	CASSPREGFSDTQYF
TRBV18	.	TRBJ2-1	.	TGTGCCAGCTCACCCGCGAGGGTGAGGTCCTACAATGAGCAGTTCTTC	CASSPARVRSYNEQFF
TRBV4-3	.	TRBJ2-3	.	TGCGCCAGCAGCCAACTTAGGACTAGCACAGATACGCAGTATTTT	CASSQLRTSTDTQYF
TRBV18	.	TRBJ1-1	.	TGTGCCAGCTCACCGTATTCAGCGGGTGAGTCCCCGAACTTT	CASSPYSAGESPNF
TRBV5-1	TRBD2	TRBJ2-3	once	TGCGCCAGCAGGCAGCCAACTAGCGGGGGTGCAGATACGCAGTATTTT	CASRQPTSGGADTQYF
TRBV27	TRBD1	TRBJ1-6	.	TGTGCCAGCAGCCAAACAGGGGCGCATAATTCACCCCTCCACTTT	CASSQTGAHNSPLHF
TRBV7-8	TRBD1	TRBJ1-3	few	TGTGCCAGCAGCTTGACAGGGTCTAGAAACACCATATATTTT	CASSLTGSRNTIYF
TRBV29-1	.	TRBJ2-7	.	TGCAGCGTTGGTCCAGAGTCCTACGAGCAGTACTTC	CSVGPESYEQYF
TRBV29-1	.	TRBJ2-1	many	TGCAGCGTTGAAGGGCTAGCCGGCCGACGCAATGAGCAGTTCTTC	CSVEGLAGRRNEQFF
TRBV29-1	.	TRBJ2-1	.	TGCAGCGCCATGACAGCCTTATGGTCCTACAATGAGCAGTTCTTC	CSAMTALWSYNEQFF
TRBV4-3	.	TRBJ2-2	.	TGCGCCAGCAGCCAAGAGCCCGTAAACACCGGGGAGCTGTTTTTT	CASSQEPVNTGELFF
TRBV29-1	TRBD1	TRBJ2-2	.	TGCAGCGTGACAGGGTTTCTCACCGGGGAGCTGTTTTTT	CSVTGFLTGELFF